The present T cell receptor (beta chain) was sequenced within a study of response to subunit inactivated influenza vaccine. Study-level findings and limits: It was suggested by the authors that few new T cells are recruited by each seasonal influenza vaccination.

TCRdb reanalysed the RT-PCR reads using MiXCR and keeps one entry per CDR3 protein. The data hold 500,000 to 600,000 distinct CDR3 sequences, with 13% to 15% observed a single time. This clonotype has only a few counts. What it binds is not known. Trimming cost V 4 bases and J 2 bases; bases outside gene matches: 5. CDR3 size: 15 residues. Germline CDR1 reads SGDLS; CDR2 reads YYNGEE. The sequence was collected from a man over 45 who received an inactivated influenza vaccine. J is TRBJ2-2 and V is TRBV9; 7 nucleotides align to TRBD1. The sequencing used PBMCs from blood, collected 11 to 12 days after vaccination. CDR3 nucleotide sequence: TGTGCCAGCAGCACCGGGACAGATAACACCGGGGAGCTGTTTTTT. Its translation is CASSTGTDNTGELFF. Looking up the rest from reference TRBV9 and TRBJ2-2 gives the full variable domain: DSGVTQTPKHLITATGQRVTLRCSPRSGDLSVYWYQQSLDQGLQFLIQYYNGEERAKGNILERFSAQQFPDLHSELNLSSLELGDSALYFCASSTGTDNTGELFFGEGSRLTVL.